These 2 T cell receptor beta chains share one sample of origin, sequenced in a study of T cell responses to AZD1222 COVID-19 vaccine. Profiling relied on immunoSEQ multiplex PCR, and the TCRdb table lists in-frame clones only, not all of them. The sample consists of about 120,000 clones, about 90% of them appearing once. The sample in question was peripheral blood, obtained on day 0 of AZD1222 vaccination. These receptors were taken from an adult in good health.

The V and J genes are TRBV7-9 and TRBJ2-1; the D gene is possibly TRBD2 (5 bases). Germline lookup yields CDR1 SEHNR and CDR2 FQNEAQ (reference sequence). Trimming left V 8 bases short and J 0 bases short, with 11 bases between. The CDR3 runs 14 residues. The DNA for the CDR3 is TGTGCCAGCGCCCGGGGAGACTCCTACAATGAGCAGTTCTTC. Translating gives CASARGDSYNEQFF. The full variable domain, completed using reference TRBV7-9 and TRBJ2-1, is DTGVSQNPRHKITKRGQNVTFRCDPISEHNRLYWYRQTLGQGPEFLTYFQNEAQLEKSRLLSDRFSAERPKGSFSTLEIQRTEQGDSAMYLCASARGDSYNEQFFGPGTRLTVL.

This clone appeared a few times. The rearrangement uses TRBV27 and TRBJ2-1, with D perhaps matching TRBD2 (5 bases). Germline assignment: CDR1 MNHEY and CDR2 SMNVEV (reference sequence). The CDR3 has 8 amino acids. Trimming removed 7 bases from V and 16 bases from J, with 8 bases in between. CDR3 bases: TGTGCCAGCACCGAGGGATTCTTC. Translating gives CASTEGFF.